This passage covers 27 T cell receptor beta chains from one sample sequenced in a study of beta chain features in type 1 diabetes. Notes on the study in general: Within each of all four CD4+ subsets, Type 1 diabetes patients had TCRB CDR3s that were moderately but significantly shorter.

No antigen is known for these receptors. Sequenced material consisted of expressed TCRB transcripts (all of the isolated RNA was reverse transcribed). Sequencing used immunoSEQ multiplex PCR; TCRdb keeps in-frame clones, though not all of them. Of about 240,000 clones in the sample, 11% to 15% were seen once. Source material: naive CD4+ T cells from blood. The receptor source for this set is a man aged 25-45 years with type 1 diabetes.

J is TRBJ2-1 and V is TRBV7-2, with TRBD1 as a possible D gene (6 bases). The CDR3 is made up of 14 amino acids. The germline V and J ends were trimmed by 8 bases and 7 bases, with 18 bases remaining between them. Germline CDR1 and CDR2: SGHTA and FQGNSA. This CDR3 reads CASVIWDTGNEQFF. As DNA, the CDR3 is TGTGCCAGCGTCATTTGGGACACAGGAAATGAGCAGTTCTTC.

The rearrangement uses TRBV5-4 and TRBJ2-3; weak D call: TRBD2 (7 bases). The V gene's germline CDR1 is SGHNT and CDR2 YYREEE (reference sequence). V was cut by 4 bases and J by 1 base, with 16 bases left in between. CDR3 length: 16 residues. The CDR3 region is CASSPRGGKGTDTQYF. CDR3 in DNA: TGTGCCAGCAGCCCTAGGGGGGGCAAGGGCACAGATACGCAGTATTTT.

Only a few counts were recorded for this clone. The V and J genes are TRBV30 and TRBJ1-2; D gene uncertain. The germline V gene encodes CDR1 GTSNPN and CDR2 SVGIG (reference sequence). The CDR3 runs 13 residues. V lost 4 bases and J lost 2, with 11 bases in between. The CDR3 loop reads CAWTTGGNYGYTF. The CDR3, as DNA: TGTGCCTGGACGACGGGTGGGAACTATGGCTACACCTTC.

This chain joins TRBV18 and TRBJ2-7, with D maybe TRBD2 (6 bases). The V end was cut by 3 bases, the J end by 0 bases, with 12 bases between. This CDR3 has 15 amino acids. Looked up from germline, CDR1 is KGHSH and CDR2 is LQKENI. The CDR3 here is CASSPAGGSSYEQYF. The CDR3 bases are TGTGCCAGCTCACCGGCCGGAGGGAGCTCCTACGAGCAGTACTTC. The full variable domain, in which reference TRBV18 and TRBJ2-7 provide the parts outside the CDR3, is NAGVMQNPRHLVRRRGQEARLRCSPMKGHSHVYWYRQLPEEGLKFMVYLQKENIIDESGMPKERFSAEFPKEGPSILRIQQVVRGDSAAYFCASSPAGGSSYEQYFGPGTRLTVT.

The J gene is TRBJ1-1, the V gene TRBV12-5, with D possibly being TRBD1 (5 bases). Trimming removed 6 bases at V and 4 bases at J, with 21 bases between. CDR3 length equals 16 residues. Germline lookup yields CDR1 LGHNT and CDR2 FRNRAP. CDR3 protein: CASGRGGGEDGTEAFF. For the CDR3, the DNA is TGTGCTAGTGGCCGCGGGGGAGGGGAAGATGGCACTGAAGCTTTCTTT.

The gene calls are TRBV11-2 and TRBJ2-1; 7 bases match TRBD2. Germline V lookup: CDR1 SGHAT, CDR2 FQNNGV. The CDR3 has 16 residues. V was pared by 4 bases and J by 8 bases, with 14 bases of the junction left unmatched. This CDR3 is CASSSSLAGYVHEQFF. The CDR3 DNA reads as TGTGCCAGCAGCTCCTCCTTAGCGGGCTATGTGCATGAGCAGTTCTTC.

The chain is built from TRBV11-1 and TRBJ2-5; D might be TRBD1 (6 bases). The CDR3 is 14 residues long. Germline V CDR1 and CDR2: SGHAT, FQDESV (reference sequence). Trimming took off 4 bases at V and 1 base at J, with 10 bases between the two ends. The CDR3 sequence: CASSSRQAQETQYF. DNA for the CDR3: TGTGCCAGCAGCTCCCGACAGGCCCAAGAGACCCAGTACTTC.

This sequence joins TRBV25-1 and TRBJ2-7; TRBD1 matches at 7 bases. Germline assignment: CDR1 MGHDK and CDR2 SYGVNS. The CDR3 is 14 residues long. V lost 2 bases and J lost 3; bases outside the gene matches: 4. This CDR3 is CASSEEDRSYEQYF. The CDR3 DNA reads TGTGCCAGCAGTGAAGAGGACAGGAGCTACGAGCAGTACTTC.

CDR3 DNA sequence: TGCGCCAGCAGCTTGGAAGTGACTAGCGGGATTCGCGCGTTCGAGCAGTACTTC. It yields the protein CASSLEVTSGIRAFEQYF. V gene TRBV5-1 combines with J gene TRBJ2-7; TRBD2 matches 11 bases. CDR1 is SGHRS, CDR2 YFSETQ, per germline. CDR3 length: 18 residues. After removal of 0 bases from V and 6 bases from J, the junction contained 14 bases not matched to a gene.

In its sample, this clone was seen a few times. CDR3 in amino acids: CASSGDSGSWTQYF. The CDR3 DNA reads as TGCGCCAGCAGCGGAGATAGCGGGAGCTGGACGCAGTATTTT. This chain connects TRBV5-1 to TRBJ2-3; the match to TRBD2 covers 9 bases. The ends lost 4 bases at V and 9 bases at J; junction bases unmatched: 9. Germline V gives CDR1 SGHRS, CDR2 YFSETQ. The CDR3 contains 14 residues. Variable domain in full (rest from reference TRBV5-1 and TRBJ2-3): KAGVTQTPRYLIKTRGQQVTLSCSPISGHRSVSWYQQTPGQGLQFLFEYFSETQRNKGNFPGRFSGRQFSNSRSEMNVSTLELGDSALYLCASSGDSGSWTQYFGPGTRLTVL.

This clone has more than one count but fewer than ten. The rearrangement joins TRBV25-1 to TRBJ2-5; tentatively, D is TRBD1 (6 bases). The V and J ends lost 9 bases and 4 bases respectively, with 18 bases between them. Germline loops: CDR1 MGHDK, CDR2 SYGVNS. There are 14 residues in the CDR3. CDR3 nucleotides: TGTGCCAGACTGGCAGGGGAGAGGCGAGAGACCCAGTACTTC. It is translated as CARLAGERRETQYF.

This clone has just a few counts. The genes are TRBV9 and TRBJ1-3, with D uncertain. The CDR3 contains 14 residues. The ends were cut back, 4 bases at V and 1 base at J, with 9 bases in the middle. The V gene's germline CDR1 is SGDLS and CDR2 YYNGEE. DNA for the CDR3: TGTGCCAGCAGCCCCGACACATCTGGAAACACCATATATTTT. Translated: CASSPDTSGNTIYF. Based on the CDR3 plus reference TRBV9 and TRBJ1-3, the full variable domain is DSGVTQTPKHLITATGQRVTLRCSPRSGDLSVYWYQQSLDQGLQFLIQYYNGEERAKGNILERFSAQQFPDLHSELNLSSLELGDSALYFCASSPDTSGNTIYFGEGSWLTVV.

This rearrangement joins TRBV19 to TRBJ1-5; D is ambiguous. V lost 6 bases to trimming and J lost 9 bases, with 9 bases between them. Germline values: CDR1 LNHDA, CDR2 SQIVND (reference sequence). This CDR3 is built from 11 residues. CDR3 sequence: CASSEIGPQHF. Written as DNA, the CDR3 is TGTGCCAGTAGCGAGATTGGGCCCCAGCATTTT.

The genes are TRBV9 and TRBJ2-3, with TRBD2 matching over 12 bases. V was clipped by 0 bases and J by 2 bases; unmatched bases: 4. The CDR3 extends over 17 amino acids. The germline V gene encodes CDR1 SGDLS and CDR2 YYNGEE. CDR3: CASSVGPSGGATDTQYF. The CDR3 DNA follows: TGTGCCAGCAGCGTAGGACCTAGCGGGGGGGCCACAGATACGCAGTATTTT.

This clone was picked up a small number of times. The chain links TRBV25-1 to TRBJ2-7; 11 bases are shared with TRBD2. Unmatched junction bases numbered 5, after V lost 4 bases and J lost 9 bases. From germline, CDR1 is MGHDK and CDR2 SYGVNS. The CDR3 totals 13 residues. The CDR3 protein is CASSVAGGPMQYF. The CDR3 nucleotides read TGTGCCAGCAGTGTAGCGGGAGGGCCCATGCAGTACTTC.

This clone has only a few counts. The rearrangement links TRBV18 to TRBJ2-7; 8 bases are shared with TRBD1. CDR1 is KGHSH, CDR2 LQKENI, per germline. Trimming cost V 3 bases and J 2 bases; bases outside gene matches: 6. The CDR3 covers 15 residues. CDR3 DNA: TGTGCCAGCTCACCTTCGTCGGGACAGGCCTACGAGCAGTACTTC. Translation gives CASSPSSGQAYEQYF. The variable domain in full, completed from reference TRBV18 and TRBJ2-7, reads NAGVMQNPRHLVRRRGQEARLRCSPMKGHSHVYWYRQLPEEGLKFMVYLQKENIIDESGMPKERFSAEFPKEGPSILRIQQVVRGDSAAYFCASSPSSGQAYEQYFGPGTRLTVT.

DNA of the CDR3: TGTGCCAGCAGCTTAGCCTATGACAGGGTCGTCACTGAAGCTTTCTTT. Residues: CASSLAYDRVVTEAFF. The chain couples TRBV7-9 to TRBJ1-1; 7 bases line up with TRBD1. CDR3 length: 16 residues. Germline CDR1 SEHNR, CDR2 FQNEAQ (reference sequence). Germline trimming cut 0 bases from V and 4 bases from J; bases unmatched to any gene: 8.

CDR3 DNA: TGTGCCATCAGCCCCGGGACAGACAATGAAAAACTGTTTTTT. Translated, it gives CAISPGTDNEKLFF. V gene TRBV10-3 combines with J gene TRBJ1-4; 7 nucleotides align to TRBD1. CDR1 and CDR2 (germline): ENHRY, SYGVKD. V dropped 6 bases and J dropped 5; count of bases not matched to a gene: 6. This CDR3 is 14 amino acids long.

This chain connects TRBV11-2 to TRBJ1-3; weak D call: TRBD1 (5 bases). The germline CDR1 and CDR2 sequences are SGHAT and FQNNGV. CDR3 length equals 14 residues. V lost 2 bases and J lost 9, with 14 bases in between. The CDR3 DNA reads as TGTGCCAGCAGCTTATACGGGGGAAGAGGCACCATATATTTT. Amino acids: CASSLYGGRGTIYF.

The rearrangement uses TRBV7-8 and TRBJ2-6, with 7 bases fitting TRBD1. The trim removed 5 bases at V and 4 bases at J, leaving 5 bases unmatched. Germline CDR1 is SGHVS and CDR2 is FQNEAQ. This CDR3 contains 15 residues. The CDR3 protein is CASSLTGFGANVLTF. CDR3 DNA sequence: TGTGCCAGCAGCCTGACAGGGTTCGGGGCCAACGTCCTGACTTTC.

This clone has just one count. The CDR3: CASRTPGQGYEQYF. The CDR3 nucleotides read TGTGCCAGCAGGACGCCGGGACAGGGATACGAGCAGTACTTC. The chain uses TRBV6-1 and TRBJ2-7, with 9 bases that match TRBD1. V gave up 6 bases and J gave up 4 bases; unmatched junction bases: 7. The CDR3 runs 14 residues. Germline V gives CDR1 MNHNS, CDR2 SASEGT.

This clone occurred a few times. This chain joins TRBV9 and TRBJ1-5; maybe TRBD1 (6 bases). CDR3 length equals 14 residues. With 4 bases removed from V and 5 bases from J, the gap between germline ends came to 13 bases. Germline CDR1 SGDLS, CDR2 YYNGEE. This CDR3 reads CASSTGLGDQPQHF. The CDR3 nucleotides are TGTGCCAGCAGCACAGGGCTCGGCGATCAGCCCCAGCATTTT.

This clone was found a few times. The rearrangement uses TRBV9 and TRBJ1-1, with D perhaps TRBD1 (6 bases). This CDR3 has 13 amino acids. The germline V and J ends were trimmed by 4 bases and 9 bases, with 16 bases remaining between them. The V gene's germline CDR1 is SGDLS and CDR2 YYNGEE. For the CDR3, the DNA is TGTGCCAGCAGCTTCACCCCAGGGGATCAAGCTTTCTTT. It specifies CASSFTPGDQAFF. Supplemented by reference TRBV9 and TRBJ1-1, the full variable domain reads DSGVTQTPKHLITATGQRVTLRCSPRSGDLSVYWYQQSLDQGLQFLIQYYNGEERAKGNILERFSAQQFPDLHSELNLSSLELGDSALYFCASSFTPGDQAFFGQGTRLTVV.

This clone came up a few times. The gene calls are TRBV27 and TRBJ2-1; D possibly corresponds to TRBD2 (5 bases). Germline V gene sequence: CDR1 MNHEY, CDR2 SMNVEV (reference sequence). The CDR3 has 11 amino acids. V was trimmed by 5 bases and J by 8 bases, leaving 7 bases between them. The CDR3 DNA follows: TGTGCCAGCAGTATACTAGATGAGCAGTTCTTC. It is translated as CASSILDEQFF.

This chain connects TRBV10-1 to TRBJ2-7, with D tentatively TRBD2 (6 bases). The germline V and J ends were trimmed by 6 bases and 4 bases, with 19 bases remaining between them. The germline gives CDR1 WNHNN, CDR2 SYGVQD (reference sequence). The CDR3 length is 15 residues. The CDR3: CASSDRSGLYYEQYF. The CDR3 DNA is TGCGCCAGCAGCGACCGTAGCGGCCTTTATTACGAGCAGTACTTC.

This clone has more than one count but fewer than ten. The CDR3 protein is CASSLGTSGNTYEQYF. Here the CDR3 DNA reads TGTGCCAGCAGTTTGGGGACTAGCGGGAACACCTACGAGCAGTACTTC. V gene TRBV7-9 combines with J gene TRBJ2-7; 13 bases agree with TRBD2. V gave up 6 bases and J gave up 2 bases; unmatched junction bases: 7. The CDR3 extends over 16 amino acids. The germline gives CDR1 SEHNR, CDR2 FQNEAQ (reference sequence).

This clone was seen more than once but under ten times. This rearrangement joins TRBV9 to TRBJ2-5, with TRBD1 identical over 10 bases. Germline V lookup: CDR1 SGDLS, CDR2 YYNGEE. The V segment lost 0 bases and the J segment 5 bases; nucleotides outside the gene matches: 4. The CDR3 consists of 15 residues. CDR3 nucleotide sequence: TGTGCCAGCAGCGTAGTCGGGACAGGGGAGGAGACCCAGTACTTC. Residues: CASSVVGTGEETQYF.